This TCR beta chain was profiled in a study of blood T cell repertoires in COVID-19. As for the study in general: Sample material is recorded as cDNA or gDNA derived from T cells, B-cell-depleted T cells, or PBMCs.

The repertoire was sequenced with immunoSEQ multiplex PCR; TCRdb's copy has only in-frame clones and lacks some. Of roughly 150,000 clones listed, approximately 90% are singletons. The germline gives CDR1 KGHDR, CDR2 SFDVKD. The CDR3 is 14 amino acids. The ends were cut back, 3 bases at V and 8 bases at J, with 13 bases in the middle. This chain uses TRBV24-1 with TRBJ2-1; weak D call: TRBD2 (7 bases). Material: peripheral blood. The receptor was derived from a man between 18 and 35 years old with acute or convalescent COVID-19. This chain's CDR3 is CATSDAGARDEQFF. The CDR3 coding sequence is TGTGCCACCAGTGATGCGGGGGCACGAGATGAGCAGTTCTTC.